These 3 T cell receptor beta chains were all obtained from the same sample, sequenced in a study of patients and donors after allogeneic stem cell transplantation. MiXCR, run by TCRdb on the RT-PCR reads, gives a single entry per CDR3 protein. The data contain about 6,500 distinct CDR3 sequences, about 13% of them seen just once; the ten biggest clones take up around half. What was sequenced was blood, either unsorted or a sorted T cell fraction (not recorded which). These TCRs come from a human donor who was either an allogeneic HSCT recipient or a stem cell or donor lymphocyte infusion donor (not recorded which). It is not recorded whose cells these are; they may come from a transplant donor.

This clonotype was observed a handful of times. CDR3 sequence (DNA): TGTGCCAGCAGCTTAGCAGGGGGGACACACGGCTATGGCTACACCTTC. Amino acid sequence: CASSLAGGTHGYGYTF. This chain connects TRBV7-9 to TRBJ1-2; maybe TRBD1 (6 bases). This CDR3 region has 16 residues. CDR1 SEHNR and CDR2 FQNEAQ come from the germline V gene (reference sequence). V was trimmed by 0 bases and J by 4 bases, leaving 15 bases between them.

This clonotype was seen many times. This chain links TRBV12-3 or TRBV12-4 with TRBJ1-1; no reliable D call. The CDR3 covers 13 residues. V was shortened by 1 base and J by 3 bases, with 6 bases between the two germline ends. In nucleotides, the CDR3 is TGTGCCAGCAGTTTAGGAGTCGACACTGAAGCTTTCTTT. This translates into CASSLGVDTEAFF.

The table lists this clonotype with a few counts. The J gene is TRBJ1-3, the V gene TRBV4-2, with a weak D call TRBD1 (5 bases). The CDR3 totals 16 residues. CDR1 LGHNA and CDR2 YNFKEQ come from the germline V gene. With 0 bases removed from V and 4 bases from J, the gap between germline ends came to 13 bases. In DNA form, the CDR3 reads TGTGCCAGCAGCCAAGAGGAGGGGTTCGGAGGAAACACCATATATTTT. Amino acid sequence: CASSQEEGFGGNTIYF.